The sequence of this T cell receptor (beta chain) was determined in a study of Ad26.COV2.S vaccination and SARS-CoV-2 variants. About the study: The donor belonged to the COV1001 Ad26.COV2.S trial arm. The study's findings and limits: Placebo recipients trailed vaccine recipients in spike-specific TCR breadth. Quantification of TCR breadth and depth may have yielded underestimates of total T cell responses.

Germline CDR1 is LGHNA and CDR2 is YNFKEQ. The CDR3 is made up of 16 amino acids. V shed 1 base and J 1 base; nucleotides not matched to a gene: 3. With respect to this clone: What it binds is unknown.

Treatment here: around 19 received Ad26.COV2.S at low or high dose, single or two shots; 5 received placebo; per-sample allocation not given. Samples analyzed were those drawn on day 63 after the first vaccine or placebo injection. An adult aged 18-55 years in Boston served as the donor. TCRdb's table, derived via immunoSEQ multiplex PCR, lists solely in-frame clones and lacks some. In the table there are about 480,000 clones, approximately 90% of which are singletons. The chain employs TRBV4-2 and TRBJ2-2; 7 nucleotides match TRBD2. Sample: peripheral blood, taken in a trial of Ad26.COV2.S vaccine versus placebo. This TCR was sampled from a person between 18 and 59 years old who received the Ad26.COV2.S COVID-19 vaccine or a placebo. The CDR3 region is CASSQGGGVNTGELFF. The CDR3 bases are TGTGCCAGCAGCCAAGGGGGGGGTGTGAACACCGGGGAGCTGTTTTTT.